The sequence of this T cell receptor (beta chain) was determined in a study of T cells expressing NK-cell markers. Study in general: Sorted CD3+CD56+NKG2C+, CD3+CD56+NKG2C- and CD3+CD56-NKG2C+ T-cell subsets were beta-chain profiled. The study's findings and limits: Where a handful of donors were concerned, these clonotypes also led the CD3+CD56-NKG2C+ fraction.

TCRdb reprocessed the 5' RACE reads; each CDR3 protein has one entry and no DNA is given. This table lists around 380,000 distinct CDR3 sequences. Germline lookup yields CDR1 MNHEY and CDR2 SMNVEV (reference sequence). The CDR3 contains 16 residues. In regard to this clonotype: No antigen is known for it.

Sequences were obtained from blood T cells: a sorted CD56 or NKG2C T cell subset, CD4+ or CD8+ T cells, or bulk PBMC T cells (not recorded which). This rearrangement joins TRBV27 to TRBJ2-2. This sequence originates from a woman aged 45 to 65 in good health. The CDR3 loop is CASSSLGGSDTGELFF.